The 21 T cell receptor beta chains reported below all come from one sample, sequenced in a study of control samples from healthy donors and cancer patients. Using immunoSEQ multiplex PCR, the repertoire was profiled, and TCRdb retains in-frame clones only, with some absent. The table has approximately 180,000 clones, under 95% seen once; the top ten hold around 1.5%. Specimen: blood. Receptors originate from a woman in her late teens or twenties in good health.

The CDR3 loop is CASSSLAGDNEQFF. The DNA of the CDR3 is TGTGCCAGTAGTTCCCTAGCGGGAGACAATGAGCAGTTCTTC. The chain combines TRBV19 with TRBJ2-1, with TRBD2 matching 10 bases. The CDR3 contains 14 residues. V was pared by 5 bases and J by 5 bases, with 3 bases of the junction left unmatched. Looked up from germline, CDR1 is LNHDA and CDR2 is SQIVND (reference sequence).

This clone was observed once. J is TRBJ2-4 and V is TRBV12-3 or TRBV12-4; D is perhaps TRBD2 (6 bases). The V gene lost 6 bases and the J gene lost 10 bases, with 16 bases spanning the gap. CDR3 length: 13 amino acids. DNA of the CDR3: TGTGCCAGCAGGCGTAGGGGAGGAGGAATTCAGTACTTC. Encoded protein: CASRRRGGGIQYF.

The V call is TRBV10-2, the J call TRBJ2-6; tentative D call: TRBD1 (6 bases). The CDR3 extends over 13 amino acids. Looked up from germline, CDR1 is WSHSY and CDR2 is SAAADI. V dropped 11 bases and J dropped 3 bases, with 11 bases sitting between them. The CDR3 region has the DNA TGCGCCGCACAGGGTAGTGGGGCCAACGTCCTGACTTTC. This codes for CAAQGSGANVLTF.

The chain employs TRBV7-9 and TRBJ1-2; D not resolved. This CDR3 is 13 amino acids long. V shed 1 base and J shed 8 bases, with 11 bases lying between them. The germline V gene has CDR1 SEHNR and CDR2 FQNEAQ (reference sequence). This CDR3 reads CASSLDPATGYTF. CDR3 nucleotide sequence: TGTGCCAGCAGCTTAGATCCAGCGACGGGCTACACCTTC.

This clone was counted a single time. V usage is TRBV29-1 and J usage is TRBJ1-2; D possibly corresponds to TRBD1 (5 bases). Trimming cost V 2 bases and J 6 bases, with 10 bases left between them. The CDR3 has 12 amino acids. Germline V gene sequence: CDR1 SQVTM, CDR2 ANQGSEA. For the CDR3, the DNA is TGCAGCGTTGAAAGGGGAGAGGATGGCTACACCTTC. Its translation is CSVERGEDGYTF.

This clone showed up just a few times. V and J are TRBV5-4 and TRBJ1-6; 7 positions agree with TRBD1. Germline-derived CDR1 and CDR2 are SGHNT and YYREEE (reference sequence). The CDR3 spans 16 residues. V dropped 3 bases and J dropped 9; count of bases not matched to a gene: 12. CDR3 sequence (DNA): TGTGCCAGCAGCTCCATGACAGGGAGCCTTACTTCACCCCTCCACTTT. It encodes CASSSMTGSLTSPLHF.

This chain joins TRBV5-1 and TRBJ1-5; D is possibly TRBD1 (5 bases). There are 14 residues in the CDR3. V lost 2 bases and J 5 bases, leaving 11 bases between the germline ends. Germline V gene lookup returns CDR1 SGHRS and CDR2 YFSETQ. The CDR3 loop reads CASSFGTVDQPQHF. The DNA of the CDR3 is TGCGCCAGCAGCTTTGGGACGGTTGATCAGCCCCAGCATTTT.

This chain uses TRBV21-1 with TRBJ2-5; the table gives TRBD1 as D, unverified against the DNA. TRBV21-1 corresponds to a pseudogene. The CDR3 has 18 residues. The CDR3 coding sequence is TGTGCCAGCGGGTCCCTACAGGGGGAACTATGTAGTCCAGAGACCCAGTACTTC. It yields the protein CASGSLQGELCSPETQYF.

V and J are TRBV19 and TRBJ2-7, with a tentative D call TRBD2 (5 bases). This CDR3 contains 14 residues. Trimming took off 7 bases at V and 3 bases at J, with 16 bases between the two ends. CDR1 LNHDA and CDR2 SQIVND come from the germline V gene (reference sequence). CDR3 bases: TGTGCCAGTACTCCTCGGAGAGGGCACTACGAGCAGTACTTC. Translation: CASTPRRGHYEQYF.

The chain recombines TRBV5-5 with TRBJ1-1, with a tentative D call TRBD1 (5 bases). The germline V gene has CDR1 SGHKS and CDR2 YYEKEE (reference sequence). The length of the CDR3 is 14 residues. Between the trimmed V and J ends, which lost 5 bases and 0 bases, there was a span of 11 bases. CDR3 loop: CASRRDSLNTEAFF. CDR3 in DNA: TGTGCCAGCAGGCGCGACAGCCTGAACACTGAAGCTTTCTTT.

V is TRBV10-1 and J is TRBJ2-2; D is uncertain. The ends were cut back, 7 bases at V and 0 bases at J, with 6 bases in the middle. This CDR3 contains 13 residues. Germline V gene data show CDR1 as WNHNN and CDR2 as SYGVQD (reference sequence). Written as DNA, the CDR3 is TGCGCCAGCACAGAGTCGAACACCGGGGAGCTGTTTTTT. This translates into CASTESNTGELFF.

The chain is built from TRBV4-1 and TRBJ2-7; the D call may be TRBD1 or TRBD2 (5 bases each). Germline CDR1 MGHRA, CDR2 YSYEKL. There are 13 residues in the CDR3. Between the trimmed V and J ends, which lost 0 bases and 8 bases, there was a span of 11 bases. The CDR3 protein is CASSQEGRDQQYF. CDR3 in DNA: TGCGCCAGCAGCCAAGAGGGCAGGGACCAGCAGTACTTC.

The CDR3 bases are TGTGCCAGCAGTGTTTCTAAAGACAGGGGGTATTCTGGAAACACCATATATTTT. Protein sequence: CASSVSKDRGYSGNTIYF. The rearrangement joins TRBV6-1 to TRBJ1-3, with 9 positions matching TRBD1. CDR3 length: 18 amino acids. Unmatched junction bases numbered 11, after V lost 4 bases and J lost 1 base. Germline V gene lookup returns CDR1 MNHNS and CDR2 SASEGT.

CDR3 amino acids: CASSRTANYGYTF. The CDR3 DNA is TGTGCCAGCAGTCGGACAGCAAACTATGGCTACACCTTC. The chain employs TRBV6-5 and TRBJ1-2, with a weak D call TRBD1 (6 bases). V gave up 5 bases and J gave up 2 bases, with 9 bases separating them. The CDR3 runs to 13 residues. Germline V CDR1 and CDR2: MNHEY, SVGAGI.

This rearrangement joins TRBV15 to TRBJ1-5; D is perhaps TRBD1 (6 bases). Germline V lookup: CDR1 LNHNV, CDR2 YYDKDF (reference sequence). Trimming took 2 bases from V and 5 from J, leaving 10 bases between them. This CDR3 spans 14 amino acids. The CDR3 reads CATSRQGTHQPQHF. DNA of the CDR3: TGTGCCACCAGCAGACAGGGGACGCATCAGCCCCAGCATTTT.

The V gene is TRBV25-1, the J gene TRBJ1-5; D gene ambiguous. V lost 4 bases and J 1 base, leaving 5 bases between the germline ends. CDR3 size: 13 residues. Germline CDR1 reads MGHDK; CDR2 reads SYGVNS. The CDR3 spells CASSVGSNQPQHF. The DNA of the CDR3 is TGTGCCAGCAGTGTAGGGAGCAATCAGCCCCAGCATTTT. The full variable domain, with the rest looked up from reference TRBV25-1 and TRBJ1-5, is EADIYQTPRYLVIGTGKKITLECSQTMGHDKMYWYQQDPGMELHLIHYSYGVNSTEKGDLSSESTVSRIRTEHFPLTLESARPSHTSQYLCASSVGSNQPQHFGDGTRLSIL.

CDR3 protein: CASSHPGAWTGKLPSNQPQHF. CDR3 in DNA: TGTGCCAGCAGCCACCCCGGCGCTTGGACAGGGAAACTTCCTAGCAATCAGCCCCAGCATTTT. J is TRBJ1-5 and V is TRBV3-1 (or the pseudogene TRBV3-2), with 8 positions matching TRBD1. The CDR3 sequence is 21 residues long. Germline V gene lookup returns CDR1 LGHDT and CDR2 YNNKEL (reference sequence). V shed 3 bases, J shed 0 bases, and the junction held 19 bases outside the gene matches.

This clone was observed a single time. The V gene is TRBV4-2, the J gene TRBJ2-1, with TRBD2 matching over 9 bases. CDR3 length equals 15 residues. J lost 9 bases, V lost 2 bases, and 8 bases had no gene match. Germline CDR1 and CDR2: LGHNA and YNFKEQ. The CDR3 protein is CASSQRTSDWGEQFF. In DNA, the CDR3 is TGTGCCAGCAGCCAAAGGACTAGCGACTGGGGTGAGCAGTTCTTC.

V is TRBV7-2 and J is TRBJ2-5, with 7 bases lining up with TRBD1. Unmatched junction bases numbered 8, after V lost 7 bases and J lost 6 bases. Germline loops: CDR1 SGHTA, CDR2 FQGNSA. The CDR3 runs 13 residues. This CDR3 reads CASNDRVVKTQYF. The CDR3, as DNA: TGTGCCAGCAACGACAGGGTGGTGAAGACCCAGTACTTC. The full variable domain, with the rest looked up from reference TRBV7-2 and TRBJ2-5, is GAGVSQSPSNKVTEKGKDVELRCDPISGHTALYWYRQSLGQGLEFLIYFQGNSAPDKSGLPSDRFSAERTGGSVSTLTIQRTQQEDSAVYLCASNDRVVKTQYFGPGTRLLVL.

The sample holds a few counts of this clone. The same CDR3 also results from other DNA sequences found in this sample. The rearrangement uses TRBV7-9 and TRBJ1-2; D is ambiguous. The V end lost 1 base, the J end lost 4 bases, and 4 bases lay between the germline ends. CDR1 is SEHNR and CDR2 is FQNEAQ in the germline V gene (reference sequence). The CDR3 consists of 12 residues. The CDR3 protein is CASSLDSYGYTF. The CDR3 DNA sequence: TGTGCCAGCAGCTTAGACAGCTATGGCTACACCTTC.

The chain has TRBV24-1 and TRBJ1-5, with 7 positions matching TRBD1. After removal of 3 bases from V and 1 base from J, the junction contained 8 bases not matched to a gene. The CDR3 extends over 17 amino acids. Germline CDR1 and CDR2: KGHDR and SFDVKD. This chain's CDR3 is CATSDGTGDNSNQPQHF. The CDR3 nucleotides read TGTGCCACCAGTGATGGTACAGGGGATAACAGCAATCAGCCCCAGCATTTT.